The sequence of this T cell receptor beta chain was determined in a study of blood T cell repertoires in COVID-19. Germline values: CDR1 SGHTA, CDR2 FQGTGA. Trimming at V came to 4 bases and at J to 7 bases, leaving 7 bases not matched to a gene. The CDR3 is 16 amino acids. Profiling relied on immunoSEQ multiplex PCR, and the TCRdb table lists in-frame clones only, not all of them. The sample has 200,000 to 250,000 clones, around 82% seen once. The V gene is TRBV7-3, the J gene TRBJ2-1; TRBD2 aligns across 13 bases. The sequence derives from a woman older than 75 with acute or convalescent COVID-19. The sample taken for sequencing was peripheral blood. As DNA, the CDR3 is TGTGCCAGCAGCTCCGGGACTAGCGGGGCGTTGAATGAGCAGTTCTTC. Translation: CASSSGTSGALNEQFF.